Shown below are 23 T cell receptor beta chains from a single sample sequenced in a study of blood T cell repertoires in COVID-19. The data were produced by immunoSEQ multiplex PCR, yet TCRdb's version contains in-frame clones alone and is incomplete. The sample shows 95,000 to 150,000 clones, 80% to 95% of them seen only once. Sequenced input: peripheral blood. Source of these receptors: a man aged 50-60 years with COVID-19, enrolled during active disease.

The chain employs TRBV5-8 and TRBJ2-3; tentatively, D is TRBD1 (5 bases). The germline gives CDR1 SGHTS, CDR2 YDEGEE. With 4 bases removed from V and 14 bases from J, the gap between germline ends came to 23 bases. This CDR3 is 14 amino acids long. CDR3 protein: CASSERSTGEQGYF. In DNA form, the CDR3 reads TGTGCCAGCAGCGAAAGGTCAACAGGAGAGCAGGGGTATTTT.

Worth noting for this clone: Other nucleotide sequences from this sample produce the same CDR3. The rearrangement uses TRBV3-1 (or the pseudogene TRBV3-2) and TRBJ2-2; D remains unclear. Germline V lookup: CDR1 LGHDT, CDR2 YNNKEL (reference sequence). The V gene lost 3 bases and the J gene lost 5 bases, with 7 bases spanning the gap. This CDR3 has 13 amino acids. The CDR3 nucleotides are TGTGCCAGCAGCCAGAGAGATACCGGGGAGCTGTTTTTT. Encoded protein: CASSQRDTGELFF.

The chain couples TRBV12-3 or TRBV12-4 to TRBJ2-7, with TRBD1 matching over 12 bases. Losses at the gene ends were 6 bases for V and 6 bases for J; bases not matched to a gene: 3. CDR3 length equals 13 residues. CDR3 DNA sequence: TGTGCCAGCAGGGGACAGGGGGCGGGCGAGCAGTACTTC. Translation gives CASRGQGAGEQYF.

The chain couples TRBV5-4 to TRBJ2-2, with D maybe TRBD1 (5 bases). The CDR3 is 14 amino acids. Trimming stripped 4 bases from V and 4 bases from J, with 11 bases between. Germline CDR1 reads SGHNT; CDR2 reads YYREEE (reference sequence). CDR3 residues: CASSPLGRTGELFF. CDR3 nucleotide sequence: TGTGCCAGCAGCCCGTTGGGGCGCACCGGGGAGCTGTTTTTT.

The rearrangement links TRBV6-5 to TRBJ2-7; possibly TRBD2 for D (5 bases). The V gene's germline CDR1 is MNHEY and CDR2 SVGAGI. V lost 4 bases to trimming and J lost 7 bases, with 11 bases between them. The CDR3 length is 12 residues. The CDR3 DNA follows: TGTGCCAGCAGTTCGTGGACGGGGGAGCAGTACGTC. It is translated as CASSSWTGEQYV.

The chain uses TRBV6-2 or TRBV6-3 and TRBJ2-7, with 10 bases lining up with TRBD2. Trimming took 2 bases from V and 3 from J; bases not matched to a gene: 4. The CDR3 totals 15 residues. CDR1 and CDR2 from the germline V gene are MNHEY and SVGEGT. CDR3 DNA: TGTGCCAGCAGTTACCCGGCTAGCGGGAGCTACGAGCAGTACTTC. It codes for CASSYPASGSYEQYF.

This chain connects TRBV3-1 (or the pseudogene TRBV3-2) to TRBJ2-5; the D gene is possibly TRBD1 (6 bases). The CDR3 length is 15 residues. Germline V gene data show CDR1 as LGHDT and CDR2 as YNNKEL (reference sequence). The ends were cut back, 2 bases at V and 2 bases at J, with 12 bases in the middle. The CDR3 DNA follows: TGTGCCAGCAGCCAATTTACAGGGCCACAAGAGACCCAGTACTTC. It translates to CASSQFTGPQETQYF.

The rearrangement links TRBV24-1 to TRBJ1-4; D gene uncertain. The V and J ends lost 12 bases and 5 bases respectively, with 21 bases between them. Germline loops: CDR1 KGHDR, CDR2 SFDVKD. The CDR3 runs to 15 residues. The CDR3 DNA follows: TGTGCCCCGAGTAGTGGGGAGGAGAGGAATGAAAAACTGTTTTTT. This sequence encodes CAPSSGEERNEKLFF.

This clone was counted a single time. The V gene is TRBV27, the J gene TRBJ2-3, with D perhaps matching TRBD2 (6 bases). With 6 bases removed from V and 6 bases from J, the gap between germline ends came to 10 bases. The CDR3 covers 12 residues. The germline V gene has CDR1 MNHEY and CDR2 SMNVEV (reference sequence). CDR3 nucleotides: TGTGCCAGCAGCCCTGGGGGGGATACGCAGTATTTT. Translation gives CASSPGGDTQYF.

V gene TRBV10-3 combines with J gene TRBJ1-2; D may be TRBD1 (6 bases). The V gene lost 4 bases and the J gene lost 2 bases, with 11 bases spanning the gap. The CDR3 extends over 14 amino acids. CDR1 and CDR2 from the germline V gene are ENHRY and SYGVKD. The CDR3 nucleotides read TGTGCCATCAGTGGCAGGGGAATGAACTATGGCTACACCTTC. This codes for CAISGRGMNYGYTF.

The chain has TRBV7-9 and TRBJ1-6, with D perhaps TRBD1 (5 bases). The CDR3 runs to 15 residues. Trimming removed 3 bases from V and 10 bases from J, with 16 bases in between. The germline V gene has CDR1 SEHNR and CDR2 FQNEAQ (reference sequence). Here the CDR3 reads CASSFGDREGSPLHF. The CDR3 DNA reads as TGTGCCAGCAGCTTTGGGGACCGGGAGGGCTCACCCCTCCACTTT. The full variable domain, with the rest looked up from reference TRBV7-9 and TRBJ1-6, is DTGVSQNPRHKITKRGQNVTFRCDPISEHNRLYWYRQTLGQGPEFLTYFQNEAQLEKSRLLSDRFSAERPKGSFSTLEIQRTEQGDSAMYLCASSFGDREGSPLHFGNGTRLTVT.

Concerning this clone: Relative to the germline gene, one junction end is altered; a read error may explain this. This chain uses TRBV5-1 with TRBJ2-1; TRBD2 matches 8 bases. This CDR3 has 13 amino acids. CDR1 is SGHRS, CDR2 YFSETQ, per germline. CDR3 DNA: TGCGCCCGCAGGGGCGGGAGGAGAGGTGAGCAGTTCTTC. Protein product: CARRGGRRGEQFF. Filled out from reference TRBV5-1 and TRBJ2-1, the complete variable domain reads KAGVTQTPRYLIKTRGQQVTLSCSPISGHRSVSWYQQTPGQGLQFLFEYFSETQRNKGNFPGRFSGRQFSNSRSEMNVSTLELGDSALYLCARRGGRRGEQFFGPGTRLTVL.

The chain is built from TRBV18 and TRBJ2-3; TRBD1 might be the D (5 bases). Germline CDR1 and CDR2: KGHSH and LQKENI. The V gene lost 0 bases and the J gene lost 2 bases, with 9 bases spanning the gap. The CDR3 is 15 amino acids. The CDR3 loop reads CASSPPSGNTDTQYF. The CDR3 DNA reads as TGTGCCAGCTCACCACCGTCAGGGAACACAGATACGCAGTATTTT.

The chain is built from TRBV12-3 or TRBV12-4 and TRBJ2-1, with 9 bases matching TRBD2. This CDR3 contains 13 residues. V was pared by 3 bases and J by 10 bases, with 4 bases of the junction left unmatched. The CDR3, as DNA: TGTGCCAGCAGTTTGGGACTAGCAGGCGAGCAGTTCTTC. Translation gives CASSLGLAGEQFF.

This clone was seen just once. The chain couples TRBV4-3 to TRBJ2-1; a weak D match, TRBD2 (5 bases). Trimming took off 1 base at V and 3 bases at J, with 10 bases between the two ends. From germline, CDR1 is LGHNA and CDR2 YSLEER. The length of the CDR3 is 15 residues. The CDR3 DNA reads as TGCGCCAGCAGCCAAGCTTGGAGCGGCTACAATGAGCAGTTCTTC. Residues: CASSQAWSGYNEQFF.

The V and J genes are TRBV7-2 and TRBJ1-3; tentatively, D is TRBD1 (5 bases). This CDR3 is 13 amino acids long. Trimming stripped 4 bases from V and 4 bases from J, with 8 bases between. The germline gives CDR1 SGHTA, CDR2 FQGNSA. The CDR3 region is CASSSGLGNTIYF. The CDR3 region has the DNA TGTGCCAGCAGCTCAGGGCTGGGAAACACCATATATTTT.

Here the CDR3 reads CASRPTGSYEQYF. For the CDR3, the DNA is TGTGCCAGCAGGCCGACAGGCTCCTACGAGCAGTACTTC. The chain is built from TRBV27 and TRBJ2-7; TRBD1 is a possible D gene (6 bases). Trimming stripped 6 bases from V and 0 bases from J, with 9 bases between. This CDR3 has 13 amino acids. Germline assignment: CDR1 MNHEY and CDR2 SMNVEV (reference sequence).

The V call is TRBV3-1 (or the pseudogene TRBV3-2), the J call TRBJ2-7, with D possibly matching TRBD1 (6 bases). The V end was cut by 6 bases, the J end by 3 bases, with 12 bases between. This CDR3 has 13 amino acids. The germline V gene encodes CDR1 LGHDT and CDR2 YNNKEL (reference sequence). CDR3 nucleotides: TGTGCCAGCAGTATGACAGGCTACTACGAGCAGTACGTC. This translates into CASSMTGYYEQYV.

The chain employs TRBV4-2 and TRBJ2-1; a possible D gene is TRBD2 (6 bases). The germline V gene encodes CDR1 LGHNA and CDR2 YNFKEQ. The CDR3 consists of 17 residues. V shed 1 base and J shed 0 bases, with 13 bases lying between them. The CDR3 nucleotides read TGTGCCAGCAGCCAAGTCACCGGGAGAAGCTCCTACAATGAGCAGTTCTTC. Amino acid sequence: CASSQVTGRSSYNEQFF.

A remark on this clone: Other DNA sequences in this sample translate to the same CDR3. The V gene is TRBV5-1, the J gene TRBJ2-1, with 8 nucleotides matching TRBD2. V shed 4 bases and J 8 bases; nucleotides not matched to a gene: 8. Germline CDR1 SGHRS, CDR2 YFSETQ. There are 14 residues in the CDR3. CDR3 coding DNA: TGCGCCAGCAGCCTCCTGGCCGGGGGGGATGAGCAGTTCTTC. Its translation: CASSLLAGGDEQFF.

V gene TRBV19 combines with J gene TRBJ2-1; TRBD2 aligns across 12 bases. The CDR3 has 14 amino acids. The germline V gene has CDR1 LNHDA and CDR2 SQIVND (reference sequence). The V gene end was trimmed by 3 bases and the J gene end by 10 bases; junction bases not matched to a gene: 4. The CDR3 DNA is TGTGCCAGTAGTATTACTAGCGGGAGGACCGAGCAGTTCTTC. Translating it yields CASSITSGRTEQFF.

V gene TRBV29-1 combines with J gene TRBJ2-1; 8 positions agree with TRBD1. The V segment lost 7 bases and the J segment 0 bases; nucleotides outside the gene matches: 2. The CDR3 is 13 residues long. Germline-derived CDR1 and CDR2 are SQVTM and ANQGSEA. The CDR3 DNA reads TGCAGCGGTACAGGGGGCTCCTACAATGAGCAGTTCTTC. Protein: CSGTGGSYNEQFF.

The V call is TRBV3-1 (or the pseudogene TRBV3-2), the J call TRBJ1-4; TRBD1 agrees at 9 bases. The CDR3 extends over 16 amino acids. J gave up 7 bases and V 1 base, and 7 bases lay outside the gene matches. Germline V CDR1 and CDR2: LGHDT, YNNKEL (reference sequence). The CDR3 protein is CASSQGTGVFSEKLFF. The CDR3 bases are TGTGCCAGCAGCCAAGGGACAGGGGTGTTTAGTGAAAAACTGTTTTTT.